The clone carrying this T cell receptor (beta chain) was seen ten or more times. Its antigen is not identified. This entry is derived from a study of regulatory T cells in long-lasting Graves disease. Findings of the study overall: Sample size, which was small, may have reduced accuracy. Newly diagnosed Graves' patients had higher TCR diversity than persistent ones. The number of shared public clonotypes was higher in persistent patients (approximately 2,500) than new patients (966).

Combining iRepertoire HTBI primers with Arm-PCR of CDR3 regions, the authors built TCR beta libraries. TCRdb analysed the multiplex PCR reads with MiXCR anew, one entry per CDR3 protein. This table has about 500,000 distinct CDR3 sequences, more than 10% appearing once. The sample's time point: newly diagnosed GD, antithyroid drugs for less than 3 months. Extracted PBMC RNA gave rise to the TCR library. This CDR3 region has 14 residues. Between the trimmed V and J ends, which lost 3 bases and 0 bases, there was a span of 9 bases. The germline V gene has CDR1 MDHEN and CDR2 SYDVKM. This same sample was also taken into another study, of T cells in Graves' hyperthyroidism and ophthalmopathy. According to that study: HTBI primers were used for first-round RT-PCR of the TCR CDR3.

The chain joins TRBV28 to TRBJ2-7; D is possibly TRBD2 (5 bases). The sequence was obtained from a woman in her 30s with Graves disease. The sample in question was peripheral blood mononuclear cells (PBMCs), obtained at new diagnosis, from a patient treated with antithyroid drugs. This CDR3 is CASSFWRSSYEQYF. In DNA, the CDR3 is TGTGCCAGCAGTTTTTGGAGGAGCTCCTACGAGCAGTACTTC.